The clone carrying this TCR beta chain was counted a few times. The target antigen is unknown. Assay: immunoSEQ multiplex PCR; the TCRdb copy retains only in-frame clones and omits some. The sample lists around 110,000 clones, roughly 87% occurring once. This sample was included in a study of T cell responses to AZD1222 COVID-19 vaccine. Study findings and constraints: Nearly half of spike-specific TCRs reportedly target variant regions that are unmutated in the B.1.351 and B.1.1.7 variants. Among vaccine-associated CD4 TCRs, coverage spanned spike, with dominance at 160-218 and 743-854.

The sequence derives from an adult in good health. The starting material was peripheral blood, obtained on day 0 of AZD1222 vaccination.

This chain's CDR3 is CASSAYAGGYTF. The CDR3 DNA sequence: TGTGCCAGCAGCGCCTATGCCGGTGGCTACACCTTC. This chain connects TRBV9 to TRBJ1-2; D gene unclear. V lost 3 bases, J lost 7 bases, and 10 bases lay in between. From germline, CDR1 is SGDLS and CDR2 YYNGEE. The CDR3 runs to 12 residues.